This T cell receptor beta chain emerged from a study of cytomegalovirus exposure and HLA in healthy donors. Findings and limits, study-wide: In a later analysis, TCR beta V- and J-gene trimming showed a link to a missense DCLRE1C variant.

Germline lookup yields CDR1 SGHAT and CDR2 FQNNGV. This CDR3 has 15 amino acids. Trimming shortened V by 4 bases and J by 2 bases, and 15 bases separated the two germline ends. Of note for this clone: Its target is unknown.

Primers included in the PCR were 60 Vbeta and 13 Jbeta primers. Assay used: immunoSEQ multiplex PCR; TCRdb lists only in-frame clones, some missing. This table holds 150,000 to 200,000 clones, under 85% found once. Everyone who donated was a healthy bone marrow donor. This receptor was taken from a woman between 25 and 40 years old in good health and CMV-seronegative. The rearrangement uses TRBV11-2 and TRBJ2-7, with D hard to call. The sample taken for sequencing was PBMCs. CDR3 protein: CASSSPNTVPYEQYF. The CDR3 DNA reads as TGTGCCAGCAGCTCCCCTAATACAGTCCCCTACGAGCAGTACTTC. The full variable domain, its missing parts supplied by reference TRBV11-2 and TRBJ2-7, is EAGVAQSPRYKIIEKRQSVAFWCNPISGHATLYWYQQILGQGPKLLIQFQNNGVVDDSQLPKDRFSAERLKGVDSTLKIQPAKLEDSAVYLCASSSPNTVPYEQYFGPGTRLTVT.